This entry concerns a single TCR beta chain. Antigen: not known. This entry is derived from a study of OX40 agonist ivuxolimab in advanced cancers. About the research overall: Treatment received earlier with anti-PD-1, anti-PD-L1 or anti-CTLA-4 agents was allowed, and more than 35% had some. Regarding the study as a whole: Among patients with partial responses at 0.1-3.0 mg/kg, clonal expansion was among the lowest. The investigators did not determine what antigen specificity the expanded peripheral T cells had.

This table comes from immunoSEQ multiplex PCR, and its TCRdb copy is limited to in-frame clones, with some not included. The data show roughly 46,000 clones, 82% seen once. After removal of 6 bases from V and 6 bases from J, the junction contained 15 bases not matched to a gene. This CDR3 region has 16 residues. The V gene's germline CDR1 is MNHEY and CDR2 SMNVEV (reference sequence). This TCR derives from an adult with an advanced solid tumor such as melanoma, head and neck, liver or kidney cancer. The chain employs TRBV27 and TRBJ2-3, with 7 bases lining up with TRBD1. Sequencing was performed on CD4+ or CD8+ T cells sorted from blood, taken in a trial of the OX40 agonist ivuxolimab. The CDR3, as DNA: TGTGCCAGCAGACTCACAGGGGCCGTTCTGTCGGATACGCAGTATTTT. This gives the protein CASRLTGAVLSDTQYF.